Each of the 28 T cell receptor beta chains below was sequenced from the same sample in a study of cytomegalovirus exposure and HLA in healthy donors. PCR employed 60 Vbeta and 13 Jbeta primers. Data came from immunoSEQ multiplex PCR; TCRdb stores just in-frame clones and leaves some out. Found here are about 32,000 clones; the top ten clones hold less than 6%. Sequences were obtained from PBMCs. These receptor sequences come from a female donor in good health and CMV-seronegative.

This rearrangement joins TRBV6-6 to TRBJ2-5, with D perhaps TRBD2 (6 bases). Germline-derived CDR1 and CDR2 are MNHNY and SVGAGI (reference sequence). Deletions cut 8 bases from V and 5 bases from J, with 12 bases between. The CDR3 sequence is 12 residues long. The chain's CDR3 is CASHGGGETQYF. In DNA, the CDR3 is TGTGCCAGCCACGGAGGAGGGGAGACCCAGTACTTC.

This rearrangement joins TRBV25-1 to TRBJ1-1; tentatively, D is TRBD1 (5 bases). V dropped 3 bases and J dropped 5 bases, with 16 bases sitting between them. CDR3 length: 15 residues. The germline gives CDR1 MGHDK, CDR2 SYGVNS. The CDR3 spells CASSDRSGMGTEAFF. The CDR3 DNA sequence: TGTGCCAGCAGTGACAGGTCAGGGATGGGGACTGAAGCTTTCTTT.

By frequency, this clone is medium-sized. This chain uses TRBV14 with TRBJ1-1; D gene ambiguous. The germline V gene has CDR1 SGHDN and CDR2 FVKESK. The V end was cut by 4 bases, the J end by 7 bases, with 7 bases between. The CDR3 length is 11 residues. The CDR3 DNA is TGTGCCAGCAGCCGAGGACTTGAAGCTTTCTTT. Amino acids: CASSRGLEAFF. The variable domain in full, completed from reference TRBV14 and TRBJ1-1, reads EAGVTQFPSHSVIEKGQTVTLRCDPISGHDNLYWYRRVMGKEIKFLLHFVKESKQDESGMPNNRFLAERTGGTYSTLKVQPAELEDSGVYFCASSRGLEAFFGQGTRLTVV.

This clone ranks as medium-sized in terms of frequency. The chain combines TRBV19 with TRBJ2-1, with a possible D match to TRBD1 (6 bases). The CDR3 consists of 14 residues. V was shortened by 5 bases and J by 4 bases, with 12 bases between the two germline ends. The germline CDR1 and CDR2 sequences are LNHDA and SQIVND (reference sequence). The CDR3 nucleotides read TGTGCCAGTAGTGCCCCAGGGGATTACAATGAGCAGTTCTTC. Translated, it gives CASSAPGDYNEQFF.

This chain uses TRBV7-9 with TRBJ2-5; a weak D match, TRBD1 (6 bases). The J call is in doubt because the DNA end fits TRBJ2-7 better. The CDR3 contains 17 residues. Germline loops: CDR1 SEHNR, CDR2 FQNEAQ (reference sequence). This CDR3 is CASSLESGHLRHYEQYF. The CDR3 coding sequence is TGTGCCAGCAGCTTAGAGTCGGGACACCTTAGGCACTACGAGCAGTACTTC.

The rearrangement uses TRBV25-1 and TRBJ2-1, with D perhaps matching TRBD1 (6 bases). Germline values: CDR1 MGHDK, CDR2 SYGVNS. CDR3 length: 12 amino acids. V lost 4 bases to trimming and J lost 11 bases, with 12 bases between them. The CDR3 sequence: CASSGEQGKQFF. DNA for the CDR3: TGTGCCAGCAGTGGTGAACAGGGAAAGCAGTTCTTC. The full variable domain, rest sourced from reference TRBV25-1 and TRBJ2-1, is EADIYQTPRYLVIGTGKKITLECSQTMGHDKMYWYQQDPGMELHLIHYSYGVNSTEKGDLSSESTVSRIRTEHFPLTLESARPSHTSQYLCASSGEQGKQFFGPGTRLTVL.

The CDR3 DNA follows: TGTGCCAGCAGCTTTTCAGATTACGAGCAGTACTTC. It is translated as CASSFSDYEQYF. The chain recombines TRBV5-5 with TRBJ2-7; D is ambiguous. This CDR3 is built from 12 residues. V was trimmed by 2 bases and J by 4 bases, leaving 7 bases between them. CDR1 and CDR2 from the germline V gene are SGHKS and YYEKEE (reference sequence).

The V gene is TRBV7-2, the J gene TRBJ2-5; 12 bases match TRBD2. CDR3 length: 15 amino acids. V gave up 5 bases and J gave up 3 bases; unmatched junction bases: 4. Germline V lookup: CDR1 SGHTA, CDR2 FQGNSA. CDR3 sequence: CASSPWTSGKETQYF. The CDR3 DNA reads as TGTGCCAGCAGCCCCTGGACTAGCGGGAAAGAGACCCAGTACTTC.

V is TRBV5-5 and J is TRBJ1-1; no reliable D call. The ends were cut back, 1 base at V and 5 bases at J, with 18 bases in the middle. CDR1 is SGHKS, CDR2 YYEKEE, per germline (reference sequence). This CDR3 contains 16 residues. The CDR3 nucleotides read TGTGCCAGCAGCTTGACGTCAGGTAAGGTCCGGACTGAAGCTTTCTTT. Its translation is CASSLTSGKVRTEAFF.

V is TRBV11-3 and J is TRBJ1-3; a possible D gene is TRBD1 (5 bases). Per the germline V gene, CDR1 is SGHNT and CDR2 is YENEEA. The CDR3 runs 14 residues. The ends were cut back, 6 bases at V and 0 bases at J, with 9 bases in the middle. This chain's CDR3 is CASSRGGSGNTIYF. The CDR3 region has the DNA TGTGCCAGCAGTCGGGGGGGCTCTGGAAACACCATATATTTT.

The chain has TRBV9 and TRBJ2-3, with 10 bases aligning to TRBD2. This CDR3 region has 16 residues. V dropped 0 bases and J dropped 5; count of bases not matched to a gene: 6. Per germline, CDR1 SGDLS and CDR2 YYNGEE. CDR3 amino acids: CASSVEQRGGRDTQYF. The CDR3 bases are TGTGCCAGCAGCGTAGAACAGCGGGGGGGCCGAGATACGCAGTATTTT.

The chain links TRBV6-5 to TRBJ1-2; 10 nucleotides match TRBD1. The CDR3 length is 15 residues. The V segment lost 5 bases and the J segment 2 bases; nucleotides outside the gene matches: 5. Per the germline V gene, CDR1 is MNHEY and CDR2 is SVGAGI. This CDR3 reads CASSRDRGLNYGYTF. CDR3 DNA: TGTGCCAGCAGTAGAGACAGGGGGCTGAACTATGGCTACACCTTC.

The rearrangement links TRBV5-3 to TRBJ1-5; the match to TRBD1 covers 8 bases. TRBV5-3 is an open reading frame, and its role is uncertain. J gave up 4 bases and V 4 bases, and 10 bases lay outside the gene matches. The CDR3 loop spans 16 amino acids. CDR3 residues: CARSKTRQGRNQPQHF. Written as DNA, the CDR3 is TGTGCCAGAAGCAAAACCCGACAGGGGCGGAATCAGCCCCAGCATTTT.

The V and J genes are TRBV11-2 and TRBJ2-5; 10 nucleotides match TRBD2. CDR1 and CDR2 (germline): SGHAT, FQNNGV. With 6 bases clipped from V and 5 bases from J, the junction kept 9 bases outside the gene matches. The CDR3 sequence is 15 residues long. CDR3 nucleotide sequence: TGTGCCAGCAGAAGGGCTAGCGGGGGTGGGGAGACCCAGTACTTC. Translated: CASRRASGGGETQYF.

This clone counts as medium-sized by frequency. V is TRBV4-3 and J is TRBJ1-3; D gene ambiguous. Germline V gene lookup returns CDR1 LGHNA and CDR2 YSLEER. CDR3 length: 15 residues. Trimming cost V 0 bases and J 0 bases, with 6 bases left between them. CDR3 sequence reads: CASSQDMYSGNTIYF. The CDR3 nucleotides read TGCGCCAGCAGCCAAGATATGTACTCTGGAAACACCATATATTTT.

This sequence joins TRBV6-4 and TRBJ1-2; D might be TRBD1 (5 bases). This CDR3 contains 13 residues. V was trimmed by 4 bases and J by 4 bases, leaving 10 bases between them. In germline, CDR1 is MRHNA, CDR2 SNTAGT. The DNA for the CDR3 is TGTGCCAGCAGTGGGACCGGGGGCTATGGCTACACCTTC. Translating it yields CASSGTGGYGYTF.

V and J are TRBV7-6 and TRBJ1-4; possible D gene TRBD1, 5 bases. Trimming left V 3 bases short and J 8 bases short, with 10 bases between. The germline V gene has CDR1 SGHVS and CDR2 FNYEAQ. The CDR3 covers 13 residues. The CDR3 bases are TGTGCCAGCAGCTTGGTGGGGCCCGAAAAACTGTTTTTT. This translates into CASSLVGPEKLFF.

The chain uses TRBV5-5 and TRBJ2-7; D not resolved. V dropped 4 bases and J dropped 4 bases, with 12 bases sitting between them. This CDR3 is built from 13 residues. The germline CDR1 and CDR2 sequences are SGHKS and YYEKEE (reference sequence). The CDR3 nucleotides read TGTGCCAGCAGCCTTAGCAAGACTTACGAGCAGTACTTC. Its translation is CASSLSKTYEQYF.

Written as DNA, the CDR3 is TGCGCCAGCAGCCAAGATCCCTCACTAGAGGTTGCAGATACGCAGTATTTT. It translates to CASSQDPSLEVADTQYF. The chain couples TRBV4-3 to TRBJ2-3, with D tentatively TRBD2 (5 bases). Germline-derived CDR1 and CDR2 are LGHNA and YSLEER. The CDR3 is 17 amino acids. V gave up 0 bases and J gave up 4 bases, with 17 bases separating them.

As DNA, the CDR3 is TGTGCCAGCAGCCTCGACAGGGGCTATGGCTACACCTTC. Amino acids: CASSLDRGYGYTF. The rearrangement links TRBV9 to TRBJ1-2, with 8 bases that match TRBD1. The germline gives CDR1 SGDLS, CDR2 YYNGEE. The CDR3 runs 13 residues. Germline trimming cut 4 bases from V and 4 bases from J; bases unmatched to any gene: 3.

This chain joins TRBV5-4 and TRBJ2-7; 12 bases fit TRBD1. CDR1 is SGHNT, CDR2 YYREEE, per germline (reference sequence). The ends lost 3 bases at V and 0 bases at J; junction bases unmatched: 1. This CDR3 comprises 15 residues. The DNA for the CDR3 is TGTGCCAGCAGCTCGGGACAGGGGGCCTCCTACGAGCAGTACTTC. Encoded protein: CASSSGQGASYEQYF.

The chain has TRBV15 and TRBJ1-4, with D unclear. The CDR3 runs 16 residues. The germline gives CDR1 LNHNV, CDR2 YYDKDF (reference sequence). Trimming left V 3 bases short and J 5 bases short, with 16 bases between. The CDR3 DNA follows: TGTGCCACCAGCAGGACCCCCGGGGTTATCAATGAAAAACTGTTTTTT. Its protein product is CATSRTPGVINEKLFF. Based on the CDR3 plus reference TRBV15 and TRBJ1-4, the full variable domain is DAMVIQNPRYQVTQFGKPVTLSCSQTLNHNVMYWYQQKSSQAPKLLFHYYDKDFNNEADTPDNFQSRRPNTSFCFLDIRSPGLGDTAMYLCATSRTPGVINEKLFFGSGTQLSVL.

This sequence joins TRBV6-5 and TRBJ1-2; tentative D call: TRBD1 (6 bases). This CDR3 is 15 amino acids long. Germline assignment: CDR1 MNHEY and CDR2 SVGAGI. Trimming removed 0 bases at V and 7 bases at J, with 15 bases between. The CDR3 here is CASSYSGGGEGGYTF. The CDR3 nucleotides are TGTGCCAGCAGTTACTCGGGAGGGGGTGAAGGTGGCTACACCTTC.

The J gene is TRBJ2-5, the V gene TRBV5-1; D is perhaps TRBD1 (5 bases). This CDR3 has 15 amino acids. Looked up from germline, CDR1 is SGHRS and CDR2 is YFSETQ. V lost 7 bases, J lost 3 bases, and 19 bases lay in between. The chain's CDR3 is CASLLSGRREETQYF. CDR3 in DNA: TGCGCCAGCCTTCTTTCAGGGCGGCGTGAAGAGACCCAGTACTTC.

V gene TRBV5-1 combines with J gene TRBJ2-7; 7 nucleotides align to TRBD1. Germline lookup yields CDR1 SGHRS and CDR2 YFSETQ. V was pared by 0 bases and J by 2 bases, with 11 bases of the junction left unmatched. This CDR3 comprises 17 residues. The CDR3 sequence is CASSLERGPPLAYEQYF. CDR3 DNA sequence: TGCGCCAGCAGCTTGGAGAGGGGGCCACCCCTCGCCTACGAGCAGTACTTC.

The V call is TRBV5-6, the J call TRBJ1-1, with D perhaps matching TRBD1 (6 bases). With 4 bases removed from V and 0 bases from J, the gap between germline ends came to 16 bases. This CDR3 region has 16 residues. Germline-derived CDR1 and CDR2 are SGHDT and YYEEEE. The CDR3 sequence: CASSLDRANVNTEAFF. CDR3 bases: TGTGCCAGCAGCCTGGACAGAGCCAATGTGAACACTGAAGCTTTCTTT.

The chain joins TRBV4-1 to TRBJ2-7, with D tentatively TRBD1 (6 bases). Looked up from germline, CDR1 is MGHRA and CDR2 is YSYEKL. The CDR3 extends over 16 amino acids. Trimming took off 1 base at V and 2 bases at J, with 15 bases between the two ends. The CDR3 loop reads CASSQGWTDSAYEQYF. In DNA, the CDR3 is TGCGCCAGCAGCCAAGGTTGGACAGACAGCGCCTACGAGCAGTACTTC.

V usage is TRBV5-4 and J usage is TRBJ1-1; D unresolved. There are 16 residues in the CDR3. The germline V gene has CDR1 SGHNT and CDR2 YYREEE (reference sequence). The V and J ends lost 4 bases and 2 bases respectively, with 18 bases between them. CDR3 sequence reads: CASSRLWSATNTEAFF. CDR3 in DNA: TGTGCCAGCAGCCGCCTTTGGAGCGCAACTAACACTGAAGCTTTCTTT.